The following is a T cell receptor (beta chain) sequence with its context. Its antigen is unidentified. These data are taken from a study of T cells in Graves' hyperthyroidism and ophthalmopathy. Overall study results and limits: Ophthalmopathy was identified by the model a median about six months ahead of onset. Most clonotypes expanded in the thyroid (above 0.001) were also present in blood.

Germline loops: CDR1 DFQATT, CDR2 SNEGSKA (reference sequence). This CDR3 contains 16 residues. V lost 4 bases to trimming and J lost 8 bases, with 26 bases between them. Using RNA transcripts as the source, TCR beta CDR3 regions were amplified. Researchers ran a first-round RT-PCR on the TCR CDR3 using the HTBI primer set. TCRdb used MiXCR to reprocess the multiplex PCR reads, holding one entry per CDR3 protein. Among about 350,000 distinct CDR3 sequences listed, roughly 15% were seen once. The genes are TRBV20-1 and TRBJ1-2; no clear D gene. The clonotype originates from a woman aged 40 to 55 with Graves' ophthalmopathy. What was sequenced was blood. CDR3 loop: CSAMAYSGQLLGGYTF. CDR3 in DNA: TGCAGTGCTATGGCCTATTCCGGGCAGCTCCTCGGGGGCTACACCTTC.